A single sample is the source of the 31 T cell receptor beta chains below, sequenced in a study of cytomegalovirus exposure and HLA in healthy donors. Assay: immunoSEQ multiplex PCR; the TCRdb copy retains only in-frame clones and omits some. The sample contains 70,000 or so clones, roughly 93% of which appear only once. Input material: PBMCs. These TCRs come from a woman between 18 and 29 years old in good health and CMV-seronegative.

The V and J genes are TRBV7-6 and TRBJ2-5; possibly TRBD2 for D (5 bases). The CDR3 covers 15 residues. Germline CDR1 SGHVS, CDR2 FNYEAQ. The V and J ends lost 2 bases and 0 bases respectively, with 10 bases between them. The CDR3 spells CASSLRRGDQETQYF. The CDR3 nucleotides are TGTGCCAGCAGCTTACGACGGGGAGACCAAGAGACCCAGTACTTC.

The chain carries TRBV10-1 and TRBJ2-7; TRBD1 aligns across 8 bases. CDR3 length: 16 amino acids. V lost 2 bases and J lost 0; bases outside the gene matches: 6. Germline V CDR1 and CDR2: WNHNN, SYGVQD (reference sequence). In DNA, the CDR3 is TGCGCCAGCAGTGAGGGGACAGGTGATAGCTCCTACGAGCAGTACTTC. This gives the protein CASSEGTGDSSYEQYF.

The chain is built from TRBV11-2 and TRBJ1-2; D may be TRBD1 (5 bases). This CDR3 has 16 residues. V shed 1 base and J shed 2 bases, with 14 bases lying between them. CDR1 SGHAT and CDR2 FQNNGV come from the germline V gene. DNA of the CDR3: TGTGCCAGCAGCTTAGGGAGTACAGGTCTAAACTATGGCTACACCTTC. Translation: CASSLGSTGLNYGYTF. The full variable domain, with the rest looked up from reference TRBV11-2 and TRBJ1-2, is EAGVAQSPRYKIIEKRQSVAFWCNPISGHATLYWYQQILGQGPKLLIQFQNNGVVDDSQLPKDRFSAERLKGVDSTLKIQPAKLEDSAVYLCASSLGSTGLNYGYTFGSGTRLTVV.

The V gene is TRBV2, the J gene TRBJ2-1; 11 bases align to TRBD2. The ends lost 3 bases at V and 10 bases at J; junction bases unmatched: 8. CDR1 SNHLY and CDR2 FYNNEI come from the germline V gene. This CDR3 has 15 amino acids. Here the CDR3 reads CASSDRASGGLEQFF. The DNA for the CDR3 is TGTGCCAGCAGTGATAGGGCTAGCGGGGGGCTCGAGCAGTTCTTC.

This chain connects TRBV30 to TRBJ2-3, with D perhaps TRBD1 (6 bases). Germline lookup yields CDR1 GTSNPN and CDR2 SVGIG (reference sequence). The length of the CDR3 is 18 residues. Trimming left V 0 bases short and J 5 bases short, with 24 bases between. CDR3: CAWSVNPGTPTWVDTQYF. CDR3 DNA: TGTGCCTGGAGTGTAAACCCCGGGACACCAACATGGGTAGATACGCAGTATTTT. Combining the CDR3 with reference TRBV30 and TRBJ2-3 gives the whole variable domain SQTIHQWPATLVQPVGSPLSLECTVEGTSNPNLYWYRQAAGRGLQLLFYSVGIGQISSEVPQNLSASRPQDRQFILSSKKLLLSDSGFYLCAWSVNPGTPTWVDTQYFGPGTRLTVL.

In this sample, this clone turned up once. The rearrangement uses TRBV18 and TRBJ2-1; TRBD2 agrees at 11 bases. This CDR3 contains 15 residues. Looked up from germline, CDR1 is KGHSH and CDR2 is LQKENI. The J segment lost 9 bases and the V segment lost 6 bases, leaving 10 bases of the junction unmatched. The CDR3: CASSTGTSGGGEQFF. As DNA, the CDR3 is TGTGCCAGCTCTACTGGAACTAGCGGGGGAGGTGAGCAGTTCTTC.

V and J are TRBV11-3 and TRBJ2-1; D is unresolved. Germline V CDR1 and CDR2: SGHNT, YENEEA. Trimming shortened V by 0 bases and J by 15 bases, and 12 bases separated the two germline ends. The CDR3 length is 12 residues. CDR3 DNA sequence: TGTGCCAGCAGCTTAGATCTAGGTACTCGGTTCTTC. This encodes CASSLDLGTRFF. Full variable domain (rest looked up from reference TRBV11-3 and TRBJ2-1): EAGVVQSPRYKIIEKKQPVAFWCNPISGHNTLYWYLQNLGQGPELLIRYENEEAVDDSQLPKDRFSAERLKGVDSTLKIQPAELGDSAVYLCASSLDLGTRFFGPGTRLTVL.

The chain has TRBV20-1 and TRBJ1-4, with 7 bases matching TRBD1. This CDR3 spans 11 amino acids. Trimming removed 6 bases from V and 8 bases from J; junction bases left unmatched: 3. Germline V lookup: CDR1 DFQATT, CDR2 SNEGSKA (reference sequence). The CDR3 sequence: CSAPDREKLFF. DNA of the CDR3: TGCAGTGCCCCGGACAGGGAAAAACTGTTTTTT.

The rearrangement joins TRBV5-7 to TRBJ1-3; D may be TRBD1 (5 bases). TRBV5-7 is placed among ORFs of uncertain function. Trimming cost V 1 base and J 4 bases, with 21 bases left between them. This CDR3 spans 18 amino acids. The CDR3 protein is CASSLRLGWTLRGNTIYF. CDR3 DNA: TGTGCCAGCAGCTTGAGACTGGGCTGGACACTGCGGGGAAACACCATATATTTT.

The chain links TRBV6-5 to TRBJ2-2; TRBD1 is a possible D gene (5 bases). This CDR3 region has 15 residues. Germline-derived CDR1 and CDR2 are MNHEY and SVGAGI. Between the trimmed V and J ends, which lost 0 bases and 3 bases, there was a span of 8 bases. The CDR3 loop is CASSYSIRDTGELFF. Here the CDR3 DNA reads TGTGCCAGCAGTTACTCAATCAGGGACACCGGGGAGCTGTTTTTT.

This chain connects TRBV7-2 to TRBJ2-2; D is undetermined. CDR3 size: 15 residues. V dropped 2 bases and J dropped 0 bases, with 7 bases sitting between them. Germline assignment: CDR1 SGHTA and CDR2 FQGNSA. CDR3: CASSLWPANTGELFF. The DNA of the CDR3 is TGTGCCAGCAGCTTATGGCCAGCGAACACCGGGGAGCTGTTTTTT.

The J gene is TRBJ2-3, the V gene TRBV10-2, with 9 nucleotides matching TRBD2. CDR3 size: 17 residues. CDR1 WSHSY and CDR2 SAAADI come from the germline V gene. V gave up 3 bases and J gave up 3 bases; unmatched junction bases: 10. The CDR3: CASSDGLWTSETDTQYF. In nucleotides, the CDR3 is TGCGCCAGCAGTGACGGCCTGTGGACTAGCGAGACAGATACGCAGTATTTT.

V usage is TRBV6-5 and J usage is TRBJ2-3; the D is unclear. V shed 5 bases and J shed 5 bases, with 5 bases lying between them. There are 11 residues in the CDR3. Germline V lookup: CDR1 MNHEY, CDR2 SVGAGI. The CDR3, as DNA: TGTGCCAGCAGTACCGGAGATACGCAGTATTTT. Its protein product is CASSTGDTQYF.

The chain employs TRBV7-9 and TRBJ2-1, with 7 bases identical to TRBD2. Germline V CDR1 and CDR2: SEHNR, FQNEAQ (reference sequence). This CDR3 region has 18 residues. With 0 bases clipped from V and 0 bases from J, the junction kept 8 bases outside the gene matches. The CDR3: CASSLAFRLADSYNEQFF. Here the CDR3 DNA reads TGTGCCAGCAGCTTAGCGTTTCGGCTAGCGGACTCCTACAATGAGCAGTTCTTC.

Only one count was recorded for this clone. The chain joins TRBV7-8 to TRBJ1-1, with TRBD1 identical over 7 bases. Germline assignment: CDR1 SGHVS and CDR2 FQNEAQ. V shed 1 base and J 1 base; nucleotides not matched to a gene: 3. This CDR3 is 15 amino acids long. The CDR3 protein is CASSLGNRGNTEAFF. The CDR3 DNA reads as TGTGCCAGCAGCTTAGGCAACAGGGGGAACACTGAAGCTTTCTTT.

The J gene is TRBJ2-5, the V gene TRBV28, with D possibly being TRBD2 (6 bases). This CDR3 contains 14 residues. V was cut by 2 bases and J by 5 bases, with 12 bases left in between. From germline, CDR1 is MDHEN and CDR2 SYDVKM. The CDR3 loop is CASSLTPGTETQYF. The CDR3, as DNA: TGTGCCAGCAGTTTAACGCCGGGGACTGAGACCCAGTACTTC.

The chain uses TRBV18 and TRBJ1-3; weak D call: TRBD1 (5 bases). CDR1 KGHSH and CDR2 LQKENI come from the germline V gene. This CDR3 has 16 amino acids. The germline V and J ends were trimmed by 2 bases and 0 bases, with 11 bases remaining between them. In DNA form, the CDR3 reads TGTGCCAGCTCACCATCCCGACAGAGCTCTGGAAACACCATATATTTT. This codes for CASSPSRQSSGNTIYF.

The chain employs TRBV18 and TRBJ2-7; 8 nucleotides match TRBD1. Trimming removed 6 bases from V and 1 base from J; junction bases left unmatched: 11. This CDR3 contains 16 residues. Germline loops: CDR1 KGHSH, CDR2 LQKENI. The CDR3 is CASSQTPGTGSYEQYF. The CDR3 DNA is TGTGCCAGCTCGCAAACGCCCGGGACAGGATCCTACGAGCAGTACTTC.

This sequence joins TRBV6-6 and TRBJ2-1; 10 bases are shared with TRBD2. J gave up 7 bases and V 5 bases, and 5 bases lay outside the gene matches. Germline loops: CDR1 MNHNY, CDR2 SVGAGI (reference sequence). The CDR3 spans 14 residues. The CDR3 DNA reads TGTGCCAGCAGTCCAAGCGGGGGGGCGAATGAGCAGTTCTTC. Its protein product is CASSPSGGANEQFF.

The chain combines TRBV5-8 with TRBJ2-3; 16 nucleotides agree with TRBD2. The ends lost 5 bases at V and 4 bases at J; junction bases unmatched: 7. The CDR3 is 17 amino acids. Germline-derived CDR1 and CDR2 are SGHTS and YDEGEE. The CDR3 bases are TGTGCCAGCAGAAATCCGGGACTAGCGGGGGGGCCAGATACGCAGTATTTT. Translated, it gives CASRNPGLAGGPDTQYF.

CDR3 DNA sequence: TGTGCCAGCGCCTTTCAGACAGATAACACTGAAGCTTTCTTT. It translates to CASAFQTDNTEAFF. V and J are TRBV6-5 and TRBJ1-1; tentatively, D is TRBD1 (5 bases). Between the trimmed V and J ends, which lost 8 bases and 2 bases, there was a span of 15 bases. This CDR3 spans 14 amino acids. Germline V CDR1 and CDR2: MNHEY, SVGAGI.

The chain has TRBV7-6 and TRBJ2-5; 10 bases match TRBD1. The CDR3 totals 15 residues. Unmatched junction bases numbered 8, after V lost 5 bases and J lost 5 bases. In germline, CDR1 is SGHVS, CDR2 FNYEAQ. For the CDR3, the DNA is TGTGCCAGCAGCCATGACAGGGGGCTGTTGGAGACCCAGTACTTC. As protein: CASSHDRGLLETQYF.

The rearrangement links TRBV19 to TRBJ1-5; tentative D call: TRBD1 (5 bases). This CDR3 region has 15 residues. V lost 0 bases and J lost 6, with 12 bases in between. Germline-derived CDR1 and CDR2 are LNHDA and SQIVND (reference sequence). Here the CDR3 reads CASSIDSGMSQPQHF. The CDR3 DNA reads TGTGCCAGTAGTATAGATTCAGGGATGAGTCAGCCCCAGCATTTT.

The genes are TRBV27 and TRBJ2-7, with D unclear. From germline, CDR1 is MNHEY and CDR2 SMNVEV (reference sequence). This CDR3 region has 15 residues. Trimming took 2 bases from V and 3 from J, leaving 14 bases between them. Here the CDR3 DNA reads TGTGCCAGCAGTTTAGCCGGTGATCTGGTCTACGAGCAGTACTTC. It yields the protein CASSLAGDLVYEQYF.

This chain connects TRBV6-1 to TRBJ2-1, with 9 bases lining up with TRBD1. The CDR3 totals 13 residues. V lost 5 bases, J lost 8 bases, and 4 bases stayed unmatched. Germline CDR1 and CDR2: MNHNS and SASEGT. In DNA, the CDR3 is TGTGCCAGCAGTTGGGACAGGGTTTATGAGCAGTTCTTC. It specifies CASSWDRVYEQFF.

The CDR3 region is CASSYGQGYNEQFF. CDR3 DNA sequence: TGTGCCAGCAGTTACGGGCAGGGTTACAATGAGCAGTTCTTC. This chain uses TRBV6-5 with TRBJ2-1, with D possibly being TRBD1 (5 bases). Germline values: CDR1 MNHEY, CDR2 SVGAGI. The CDR3 runs 14 residues. The ends were cut back, 2 bases at V and 4 bases at J, with 9 bases in the middle.

The chain couples TRBV10-2 to TRBJ2-1, with D possibly matching TRBD1 (6 bases). Germline V CDR1 and CDR2: WSHSY, SAAADI. V lost 9 bases, J lost 9 bases, and 21 bases lay in between. The CDR3 totals 14 residues. The CDR3 DNA sequence: TGCGCCAGTAAGGACAGCCAGGCTACAATTGAGCAGTTCTTC. Translated: CASKDSQATIEQFF.

V gene TRBV7-2 combines with J gene TRBJ1-2; 7 nucleotides align to TRBD1. Looked up from germline, CDR1 is SGHTA and CDR2 is FQGNSA. This CDR3 region has 14 residues. The J segment lost 2 bases and the V segment lost 5 bases, leaving 5 bases of the junction unmatched. CDR3 nucleotide sequence: TGTGCCAGCAGCCTGACAGGGTCCAACTATGGCTACACCTTC. Amino acids: CASSLTGSNYGYTF.

The chain uses TRBV28 and TRBJ1-2; D may be TRBD1 (6 bases). The V end was cut by 7 bases, the J end by 8 bases, with 17 bases between. The CDR3 totals 13 residues. Per germline, CDR1 MDHEN and CDR2 SYDVKM. The CDR3: CASTQQGPGGYTF. The DNA for the CDR3 is TGTGCCAGCACCCAACAGGGACCTGGCGGCTACACCTTC.

The chain employs TRBV7-6 and TRBJ1-5, with TRBD1 matching over 7 bases. This CDR3 region has 15 residues. Germline V CDR1 and CDR2: SGHVS, FNYEAQ. The ends lost 3 bases at V and 2 bases at J; junction bases unmatched: 4. DNA of the CDR3: TGTGCCAGCAGCTTGGGGGACAGCCGCAATCAGCCCCAGCATTTT. Its translation is CASSLGDSRNQPQHF.

This sequence joins TRBV7-9 and TRBJ2-3; 10 bases align to TRBD1. This CDR3 comprises 15 residues. Germline V lookup: CDR1 SEHNR, CDR2 FQNEAQ (reference sequence). With 5 bases clipped from V and 2 bases from J, the junction kept 4 bases outside the gene matches. The CDR3 DNA reads TGTGCCAGCAGCCTAGGACAGGGGGACACAGATACGCAGTATTTT. Protein product: CASSLGQGDTDTQYF.